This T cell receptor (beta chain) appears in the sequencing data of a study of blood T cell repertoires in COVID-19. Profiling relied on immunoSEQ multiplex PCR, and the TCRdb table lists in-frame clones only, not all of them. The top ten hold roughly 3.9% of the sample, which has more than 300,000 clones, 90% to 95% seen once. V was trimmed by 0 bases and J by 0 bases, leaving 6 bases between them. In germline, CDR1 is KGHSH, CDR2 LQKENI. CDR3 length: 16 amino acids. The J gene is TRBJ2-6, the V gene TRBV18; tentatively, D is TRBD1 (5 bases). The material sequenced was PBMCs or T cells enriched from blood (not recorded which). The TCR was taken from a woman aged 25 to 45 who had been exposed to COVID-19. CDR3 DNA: TGTGCCAGCTCACCACCCGGACACTCTGGGGCCAACGTCCTGACTTTC. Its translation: CASSPPGHSGANVLTF.